Listed here are 10 T cell receptor beta chains from one sample, sequenced in a study of T cell responses to AZD1222 COVID-19 vaccine (dated by TCRdb to the early 2020s). Explained via the paper, the time point label denotes: about 28 days (+/-7) after the second vaccine dose. According to the study, the label for this sample's treatment or condition signals: meningococcal conjugate vaccine given as trial control. The library relied on the immunoSEQ multiplex PCR assay. As stored in TCRdb, this immuneACCESS dataset retains in-frame rearrangements with V and J assigned. A fraction of the clones does not appear; measured against another copy, unresolved V genes explain less than half of the discrepancy, and the remainder lacks a known reason. This sample has approximately 190,000 clones in its table, and roughly nine tenths of those were observed once. The top ten hold about 4% of the sample. The sequenced sample was peripheral blood, obtained 28 days after the second dose of the MenACWY control vaccine. These receptors were obtained from an adult who received the MenACWY meningococcal vaccine as a control.

J is TRBJ2-2 and V is TRBV5-1; TRBD1 or TRBD2 may be the D gene (5 bases each). The CDR3 spans 16 residues. Per germline, CDR1 SGHRS and CDR2 YFSETQ. Trimming shortened V by 1 base and J by 0 bases, and 10 bases separated the two germline ends. This CDR3 is CASSLTRGANTGELFF. In nucleotides, the CDR3 is TGCGCCAGCAGCTTGACCCGGGGCGCGAACACCGGGGAGCTGTTTTTT.

The chain joins TRBV29-1 to TRBJ2-2; 7 bases line up with TRBD1. J was trimmed by 4 bases and V by 3 bases; bases with no gene match: 2. This CDR3 has 13 amino acids. The germline V gene has CDR1 SQVTM and CDR2 ANQGSEA. Written as DNA, the CDR3 is TGCAGCGTTGATGGGACAGCCACCGGGGAGCTGTTTTTT. Amino acid sequence: CSVDGTATGELFF.

V gene TRBV4-1 combines with J gene TRBJ2-7; perhaps TRBD2 as D (7 bases). The CDR3 is 18 residues long. The V end was cut by 1 base, the J end by 2 bases, with 21 bases between. Germline V gene lookup returns CDR1 MGHRA and CDR2 YSYEKL. CDR3 DNA: TGCGCCAGCAGCCAAGGGGGGGGCCGGTCAGGTCCTACCTACGAGCAGTACTTC. Its translation: CASSQGGGRSGPTYEQYF.

Here the CDR3 reads CASSPSRGSTDTQYF. CDR3 nucleotides: TGTGCCAGCAGCCCCTCGAGGGGCAGCACAGATACGCAGTATTTT. V gene TRBV9 combines with J gene TRBJ2-3; D may be TRBD1 or TRBD2 (5 bases each). This CDR3 is 15 amino acids long. Germline assignment: CDR1 SGDLS and CDR2 YYNGEE. The V and J ends lost 4 bases and 0 bases respectively, with 12 bases between them.

The chain carries TRBV11-3 and TRBJ1-1, with no clear D. The CDR3 length is 14 residues. Trimming took 0 bases from V and 3 from J, leaving 8 bases between them. Germline V gives CDR1 SGHNT, CDR2 YENEEA. CDR3 in DNA: TGTGCCAGCAGCTTAGATCCCAGCTACACTGAAGCTTTCTTT. Translated: CASSLDPSYTEAFF.

The V call is TRBV5-1, the J call TRBJ2-2; possible D gene TRBD2, 5 bases. The CDR3 runs to 16 residues. The germline gives CDR1 SGHRS, CDR2 YFSETQ. Deletions cut 0 bases from V and 7 bases from J, with 16 bases between. CDR3 nucleotides: TGCGCCAGCAGCTTGGAAAGGACTCAACCCATCGGGGAGCTGTTTTTT. It is translated as CASSLERTQPIGELFF. Drawing the rest from reference TRBV5-1 and TRBJ2-2, the complete variable domain is KAGVTQTPRYLIKTRGQQVTLSCSPISGHRSVSWYQQTPGQGLQFLFEYFSETQRNKGNFPGRFSGRQFSNSRSEMNVSTLELGDSALYLCASSLERTQPIGELFFGEGSRLTVL.

The chain couples TRBV4-2 to TRBJ2-3; 8 positions agree with TRBD2. Germline-derived CDR1 and CDR2 are LGHNA and YNFKEQ. The CDR3 has 16 amino acids. Losses at the gene ends were 2 bases for V and 2 bases for J; bases not matched to a gene: 6. The DNA for the CDR3 is TGTGCCAGCAGCCAACAACGCGGGAGGCCCACAGATACGCAGTATTTT. This sequence encodes CASSQQRGRPTDTQYF.

The chain uses TRBV5-1 and TRBJ1-2; D might be TRBD1 (6 bases). Germline V gene lookup returns CDR1 SGHRS and CDR2 YFSETQ. V was pared by 4 bases and J by 7 bases, with 14 bases between. CDR3 size: 13 residues. The CDR3 reads CASSLPTGVGYTF. In DNA, the CDR3 is TGCGCCAGCAGCCTCCCGACAGGAGTTGGCTACACCTTC.

This clone was observed a handful of times. This chain joins TRBV10-3 and TRBJ1-5; 9 nucleotides agree with TRBD1. Per germline, CDR1 ENHRY and CDR2 SYGVKD. V trimming: 7 bases; J trimming: 7 bases; junction bases outside the gene matches: 11. This CDR3 region has 15 residues. CDR3 sequence reads: CAIKEDRGTGQPQHF. The CDR3, as DNA: TGTGCCATCAAAGAGGACAGGGGTACGGGACAGCCCCAGCATTTT.

This chain connects TRBV6-5 to TRBJ2-2; 12 bases align to TRBD2. CDR1 is MNHEY, CDR2 SVGAGI, per germline. V was clipped by 2 bases and J by 6 bases; unmatched bases: 4. CDR3 length equals 16 residues. CDR3 DNA: TGTGCCAGCAGTTACGGGCTAGCGGGAGGGCCCGGGGAGCTGTTTTTT. It encodes CASSYGLAGGPGELFF.